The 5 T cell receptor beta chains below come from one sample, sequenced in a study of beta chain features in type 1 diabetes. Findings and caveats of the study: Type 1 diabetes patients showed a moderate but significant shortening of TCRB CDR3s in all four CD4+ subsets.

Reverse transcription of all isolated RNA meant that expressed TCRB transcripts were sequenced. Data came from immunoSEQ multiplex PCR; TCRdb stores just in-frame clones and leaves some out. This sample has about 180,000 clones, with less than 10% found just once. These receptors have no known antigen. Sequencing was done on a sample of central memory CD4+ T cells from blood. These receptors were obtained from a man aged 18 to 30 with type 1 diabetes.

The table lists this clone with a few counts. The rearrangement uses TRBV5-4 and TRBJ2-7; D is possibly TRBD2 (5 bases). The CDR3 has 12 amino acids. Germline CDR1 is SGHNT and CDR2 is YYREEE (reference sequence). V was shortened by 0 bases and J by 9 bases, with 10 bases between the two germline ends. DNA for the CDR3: TGTGCCAGCAGCTTGGAGGACTCGCGGCAGTACTTC. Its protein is CASSLEDSRQYF.

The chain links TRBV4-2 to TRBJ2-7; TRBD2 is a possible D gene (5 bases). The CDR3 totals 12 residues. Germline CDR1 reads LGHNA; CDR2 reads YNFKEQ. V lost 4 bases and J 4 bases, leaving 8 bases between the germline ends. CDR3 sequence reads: CASSPSGYEQYF. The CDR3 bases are TGTGCCAGCAGCCCCTCGGGGTACGAGCAGTACTTC.

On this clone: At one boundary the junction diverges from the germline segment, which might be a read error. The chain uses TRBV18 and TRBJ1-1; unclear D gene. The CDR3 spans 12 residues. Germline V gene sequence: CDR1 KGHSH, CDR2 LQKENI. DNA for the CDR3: TGTGCCAGCTCACCACCGTCGGCGGTCTGGATCTTT. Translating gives CASSPPSAVWIF.

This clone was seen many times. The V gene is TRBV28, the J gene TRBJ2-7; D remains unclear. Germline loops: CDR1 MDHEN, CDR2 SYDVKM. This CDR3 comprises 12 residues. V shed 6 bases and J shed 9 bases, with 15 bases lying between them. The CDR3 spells CASRSTSEGQYF. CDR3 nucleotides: TGTGCCAGCAGATCGACTTCGGAAGGGCAGTACTTC.

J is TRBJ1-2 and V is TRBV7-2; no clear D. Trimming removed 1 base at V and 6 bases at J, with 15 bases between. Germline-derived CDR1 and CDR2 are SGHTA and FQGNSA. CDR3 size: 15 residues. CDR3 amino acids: CASSLGPGNGNGYTF. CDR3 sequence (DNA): TGTGCCAGCAGCTTAGGGCCGGGGAACGGAAATGGCTACACCTTC.